This TCR beta chain emerged from a study of shared clonotypes between healthy human individuals. Study-wide results and caveats: Larger estimated richness was generally recorded for naive subsets relative to memory subsets.

Subsets obtained from CD4+ cells comprised CD45RA+ naive and CD45RA-negative memory cells. Comment on this clone: Antigen: not known.

An assay was performed, and its level was deep. The table came from immunoSEQ multiplex PCR; TCRdb's copy has only in-frame clones and leaves some out. The repertoire holds approximately 2.5 million clones, with approximately 90% as singletons. The CDR3 loop spans 14 amino acids. V shed 6 bases and J 5 bases; nucleotides not matched to a gene: 4. Per germline, CDR1 SGHRS and CDR2 YFSETQ. The V gene is TRBV5-1, the J gene TRBJ1-4; 10 bases map to TRBD1. The source of this sequence is a young man in good health. The sample consisted of naive CD4+ T cells sorted from blood. Regarding subset: CD45RA+ positively selected. CDR3 residues: CASTTGGLNEKLFF. The CDR3 nucleotides are TGCGCCAGCACGACAGGGGGCCTAAATGAAAAACTGTTTTTT.